The clone carrying this T cell receptor (beta chain) was seen once. Its cognate antigen is unknown. Libraries were prepared by immunoSEQ multiplex PCR; TCRdb keeps only in-frame clonotypes and omits some of them. The top ten hold 13% of the sample, which has about 67,000 clones, 75% to 90% seen once. This record belongs to a study of a mutant IDH1 vaccine in newly diagnosed glioma. Background on the study: Vaccinations were initiated 4-6 weeks following radiotherapy alone, or were given together with temozolomide cycles. Standard pretreatment was either radiotherapy, temozolomide, or, for most, radiochemotherapy with temozolomide.

Documented time point: week 23, last vaccination. Doses of 300 ug of mutant IDH1 20-mer peptide were given with topical imiquimod. The donor cohort comprised cases of new WHO grade 3 or 4 IDH1-mutant, ATRX-lost astrocytoma. V dropped 4 bases and J dropped 4; count of bases not matched to a gene: 7. This CDR3 has 15 amino acids. The germline gives CDR1 SGHTS, CDR2 YDEGEE. This TCR was sampled from a man aged 18 to 30 with glioma. The chain links TRBV5-8 to TRBJ1-3; TRBD1 matches 8 bases. The sample consisted of PBMCs, taken from a glioma patient whose treatment included an IDH1 peptide vaccine. The CDR3 is CASSAGTGGGNTIYF. For the CDR3, the DNA is TGTGCCAGCAGCGCCGGGACAGGCGGCGGAAACACCATATATTTT.